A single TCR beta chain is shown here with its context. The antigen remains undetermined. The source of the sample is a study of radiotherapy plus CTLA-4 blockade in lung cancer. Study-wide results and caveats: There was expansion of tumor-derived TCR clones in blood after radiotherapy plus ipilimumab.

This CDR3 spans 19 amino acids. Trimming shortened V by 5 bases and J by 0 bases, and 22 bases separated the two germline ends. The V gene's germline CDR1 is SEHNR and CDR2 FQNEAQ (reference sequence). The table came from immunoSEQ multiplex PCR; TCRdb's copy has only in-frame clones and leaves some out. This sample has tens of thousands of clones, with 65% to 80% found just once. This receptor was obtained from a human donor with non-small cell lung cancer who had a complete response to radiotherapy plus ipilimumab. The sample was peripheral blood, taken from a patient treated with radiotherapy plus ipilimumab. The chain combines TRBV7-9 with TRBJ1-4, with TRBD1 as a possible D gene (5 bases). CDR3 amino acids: CASSPPLVGLDATNEKLFF. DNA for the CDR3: TGTGCCAGCAGCCCCCCCCTTGTGGGGCTTGATGCAACTAATGAAAAACTGTTTTTT.